Below, 22 T cell receptor beta chains from the same sample are listed, as sequenced in a study of T cells in Graves' hyperthyroidism and ophthalmopathy. Amplification of TCR beta CDR3 regions used RNA as the template. The TCR CDR3 first-round RT-PCR relied on the HTBI primer set. MiXCR, run by TCRdb on the multiplex PCR reads, gives a single entry per CDR3 protein. The sample records about 560,000 distinct CDR3 sequences, less than 15% being singletons. Source material: blood. These receptor sequences come from a woman aged 40 to 50 with Graves' hyperthyroidism.

This clonotype was seen more than once but under ten times. This chain connects TRBV4-1 to TRBJ2-7; TRBD1 matches at 9 bases. V dropped 1 base and J dropped 5; count of bases not matched to a gene: 9. From germline, CDR1 is MGHRA and CDR2 YSYEKL. CDR3 length: 16 amino acids. DNA of the CDR3: TGCGCCAGCAGCCAAGGACTTGGACAGGGGTACCACGAGCAGTACTTC. Protein sequence: CASSQGLGQGYHEQYF.

The table lists this clonotype with many counts. The genes are TRBV28 and TRBJ2-3; D is unresolved. The germline V gene encodes CDR1 MDHEN and CDR2 SYDVKM. V was trimmed by 5 bases and J by 1 base, leaving 7 bases between them. This CDR3 contains 13 residues. The CDR3 nucleotides are TGTGCCAGCAGTCTGGACGGCACAGATACGCAGTATTTT. Encoded protein: CASSLDGTDTQYF. Complete variable domain (other parts from reference TRBV28 and TRBJ2-3): DVKVTQSSRYLVKRTGEKVFLECVQDMDHENMFWYRQDPGLGLRLIYFSYDVKMKEKGDIPEGYSVSREKKERFSLILESASTNQTSMYLCASSLDGTDTQYFGPGTRLTVL.

This clonotype was counted ten times or more. The J gene is TRBJ2-7, the V gene TRBV7-8; D gene unclear. The CDR3 has 12 residues. Per germline, CDR1 SGHVS and CDR2 FQNEAQ. V shed 0 bases and J shed 3 bases, with 3 bases lying between them. CDR3 DNA: TGTGCCAGCAGCTTAGCGTACTACGAGCAGTACTTC. This gives the protein CASSLAYYEQYF.

This clonotype came up a few times. This chain uses TRBV10-3 with TRBJ2-1, with D maybe TRBD2 (6 bases). The CDR3 sequence is 13 residues long. The germline gives CDR1 ENHRY, CDR2 SYGVKD. Between the trimmed V and J ends, which lost 6 bases and 5 bases, there was a span of 11 bases. Here the CDR3 DNA reads TGTGCCATCAGGGAGGGTCCCGACAATGAGCAGTTCTTC. Protein product: CAIREGPDNEQFF.

A few counts support this clonotype. The CDR3, as DNA: TGCGCCAGCAGCTTACGGACTAGCACCTCGAGCTCCTACGAGCAGTACTTC. Its protein is CASSLRTSTSSSYEQYF. J is TRBJ2-7 and V is TRBV5-1, with 8 bases aligning to TRBD2. The CDR3 sequence is 17 residues long. Germline loops: CDR1 SGHRS, CDR2 YFSETQ. V dropped 2 bases and J dropped 0; count of bases not matched to a gene: 10.

This clonotype was counted at least ten times. The chain joins TRBV12-3 or TRBV12-4 to TRBJ1-1; D possibly corresponds to TRBD1 (6 bases). The CDR3 covers 14 residues. Trimming removed 6 bases from V and 2 bases from J, with 13 bases in between. The CDR3 DNA sequence: TGTGCCAGCAGAGAACAGGGAAAAAACACTGAAGCTTTCTTT. Amino acids: CASREQGKNTEAFF.

V is TRBV7-2 and J is TRBJ1-2; D might be TRBD1 (5 bases). V was shortened by 2 bases and J by 2 bases, with 12 bases between the two germline ends. The germline V gene encodes CDR1 SGHTA and CDR2 FQGNSA. The CDR3 loop spans 15 amino acids. The CDR3 is CASSLFREANYGYTF. In DNA form, the CDR3 reads TGTGCCAGCAGCTTATTCAGGGAGGCCAACTATGGCTACACCTTC.

Concerning this clonotype itself: This may come from a read error, since a much larger clone is one base off. V usage is TRBV5-1 and J usage is TRBJ2-3, with 7 nucleotides matching TRBD2. The V and J ends lost 4 bases and 8 bases, in that order; junction bases with no gene match: 16. Germline CDR1 reads SGHRS; CDR2 reads YFSETQ. This CDR3 region has 16 residues. The CDR3 DNA sequence: TGCGCCAGCAGCCAAGCGGGACGCCTCAGCGCAGGTACGCAGTATTTT. Protein product: CASSQAGRLSAGTQYF.

The genes are TRBV11-2 and TRBJ2-2, with TRBD2 identical over 7 bases. Losses at the gene ends were 4 bases for V and 4 bases for J; bases not matched to a gene: 9. Germline V gene lookup returns CDR1 SGHAT and CDR2 FQNNGV. This CDR3 has 16 amino acids. The CDR3 loop is CASSYGRELSTGELFF. The CDR3 DNA is TGTGCCAGCAGCTATGGGCGGGAGCTATCCACCGGGGAGCTGTTTTTT. Looking up the rest from reference TRBV11-2 and TRBJ2-2 gives the full variable domain: EAGVAQSPRYKIIEKRQSVAFWCNPISGHATLYWYQQILGQGPKLLIQFQNNGVVDDSQLPKDRFSAERLKGVDSTLKIQPAKLEDSAVYLCASSYGRELSTGELFFGEGSRLTVL.

This clonotype was seen at least ten times. The J gene is TRBJ2-7, the V gene TRBV7-2; D is undetermined. CDR1 and CDR2 from the germline V gene are SGHTA and FQGNSA. CDR3 length: 15 residues. The germline V and J ends were trimmed by 2 bases and 0 bases, with 11 bases remaining between them. As DNA, the CDR3 is TGTGCCAGCAGCTTACGCGCGGAAAGCTCCTACGAGCAGTACTTC. It codes for CASSLRAESSYEQYF.

This clonotype was counted ten times or more. V usage is TRBV28 and J usage is TRBJ2-1; D uncertain. Trimming stripped 7 bases from V and 1 base from J, with 8 bases between. This CDR3 region has 13 residues. Germline lookup yields CDR1 MDHEN and CDR2 SYDVKM. The CDR3 sequence: CASNFKSYNEQFF. DNA of the CDR3: TGTGCCAGCAATTTTAAGTCCTACAATGAGCAGTTCTTC.

V usage is TRBV4-1 and J usage is TRBJ2-2; 13 bases align to TRBD2. The J segment lost 4 bases and the V segment lost 2 bases, leaving 7 bases of the junction unmatched. Germline V gene data show CDR1 as MGHRA and CDR2 as YSYEKL. CDR3 length equals 18 residues. The CDR3 bases are TGCGCCAGCAGCCAATGGACTAGCGGGAGAAGTGGCACCGGGGAGCTGTTTTTT. Translating gives CASSQWTSGRSGTGELFF.

This clonotype was seen repeatedly, ten times or more. The chain uses TRBV28 and TRBJ1-1; the match to TRBD1 covers 9 bases. V lost 3 bases to trimming and J lost 1 base; unmatched junction nucleotides: 3. The V gene's germline CDR1 is MDHEN and CDR2 SYDVKM. The CDR3 length is 15 residues. The CDR3 is CASSLPDRGNTEAFF. In nucleotides, the CDR3 is TGTGCCAGCAGTTTGCCGGACAGGGGGAACACTGAAGCTTTCTTT.

The chain carries TRBV6-1 and TRBJ2-3; 8 bases align to TRBD2. The CDR3 consists of 16 residues. The junction had 9 bases not matched to a gene; V was cut back by 3 bases and J by 4 bases. In germline, CDR1 is MNHNS, CDR2 SASEGT. The CDR3 DNA sequence: TGTGCCAGCAGTGATTATTACAGCGGGAGTCCAGATACGCAGTATTTT. Amino acids: CASSDYYSGSPDTQYF.

To note about this clonotype: A read error may explain this, as a much larger clone is one base away. The J gene is TRBJ2-5, the V gene TRBV27, with TRBD2 identical over 12 bases. The trim removed 5 bases at V and 3 bases at J, leaving 13 bases unmatched. The V gene's germline CDR1 is MNHEY and CDR2 SMNVEV (reference sequence). The CDR3 has 18 amino acids. The CDR3, as DNA: TGTGCCAGCAGTGATTTGCGGACTAGCGGGGACCAGAAAGAGACCCAGTACTTC. Translation: CASSDLRTSGDQKETQYF.

This clonotype was picked up many times. The V call is TRBV2, the J call TRBJ2-3, with D perhaps TRBD2 (5 bases). Trimming cost V 5 bases and J 0 bases, with 12 bases left between them. Germline lookup yields CDR1 SNHLY and CDR2 FYNNEI. This CDR3 is 15 amino acids long. DNA for the CDR3: TGTGCCAGCAGTCCGTTTAGACTAAGCACAGATACGCAGTATTTT. This sequence encodes CASSPFRLSTDTQYF.

The V call is TRBV3-1, the J call TRBJ2-7; 14 bases map to TRBD2. Germline loops: CDR1 LGHDT, CDR2 YNNKEL (reference sequence). V shed 3 bases and J 4 bases; nucleotides not matched to a gene: 5. The CDR3 totals 16 residues. In DNA form, the CDR3 reads TGTGCCAGCAGCCATGGGACTAGCGGGAGAGGGTACGAGCAGTACTTC. It yields the protein CASSHGTSGRGYEQYF.

The rearrangement joins TRBV20-1 to TRBJ2-2; D possibly corresponds to TRBD2 (5 bases). The CDR3 has 13 amino acids. Deletions cut 0 bases from V and 9 bases from J, with 11 bases between. Germline CDR1 is DFQATT and CDR2 is SNEGSKA (reference sequence). In DNA, the CDR3 is TGCAGTGCTAGAGATCTTGGGAGTCGGGAGCTGTTTTTT. Its translation is CSARDLGSRELFF.

The rearrangement joins TRBV7-8 to TRBJ1-3, with a tentative D call TRBD1 (6 bases). Germline loops: CDR1 SGHVS, CDR2 FQNEAQ. This CDR3 contains 15 residues. Trimming pared 5 bases from V and 0 bases from J, leaving 11 bases between. DNA of the CDR3: TGTGCCAGCAGCCCCGGGACACACTCTGGAAACACCATATATTTT. It translates to CASSPGTHSGNTIYF.

This clonotype was recorded many times. V gene TRBV27 combines with J gene TRBJ2-7; 8 bases align to TRBD2. The CDR3 is made up of 13 amino acids. Germline lookup yields CDR1 MNHEY and CDR2 SMNVEV (reference sequence). Unmatched junction bases numbered 3, after V lost 8 bases and J lost 0 bases. The DNA for the CDR3 is TGTGCCAGCCGTAGCGGGACCTCCTACGAGCAGTACTTC. This encodes CASRSGTSYEQYF.

In this sample, this clonotype turned up many times. This chain uses TRBV6-1 with TRBJ2-7; D may be TRBD2 (6 bases). The CDR3 contains 13 residues. From germline, CDR1 is MNHNS and CDR2 SASEGT. Between the trimmed V and J ends, which lost 7 bases and 3 bases, there was a span of 13 bases. The CDR3 nucleotides read TGTGCCAGCAATGCCGGGAGCCACTACGAGCAGTACTTC. It translates to CASNAGSHYEQYF.

In its sample, this clonotype was seen many times. V gene TRBV12-3 or TRBV12-4 combines with J gene TRBJ2-3, with 10 positions matching TRBD2. The J segment lost 0 bases and the V segment lost 4 bases, leaving 10 bases of the junction unmatched. This CDR3 is built from 18 residues. CDR3: CASSSGTSATPSTDTQYF. CDR3 DNA: TGTGCCAGCAGTTCCGGGACTAGCGCCACCCCTAGCACAGATACGCAGTATTTT.